This is a list of T cell receptor beta chains from one sample in a study of regulatory T cells in long-lasting Graves disease. One entry per CDR3 protein, called by TCRdb with MiXCR from the multiplex PCR reads. There are around 250,000 distinct CDR3 sequences in the sample; about 16% occur only once, and roughly 23% lies in the top ten. Sequencing used peripheral blood mononuclear cells (PBMCs), obtained at new diagnosis, from a patient treated with antithyroid drugs. Receptors originate from a female donor with Graves disease. Each CDR3 is given with its conserved first and last residue. D genes are given only for firm matches. Rows may omit the clone size; those that give it use once, few, many or a size class.

few,TRBD1,TRBV29-1,TRBJ1-5,TGCAGCGTCGGCAGGGGACAGAATCAGCCCCAGCATTTT,CSVGRGQNQPQHF
few,-,TRBV19,TRBJ2-7,TGTGCCAGTAGTATGGGGACCCCCTACGAGCAGTACTTC,CASSMGTPYEQYF
many,TRBD2,TRBV20-1,TRBJ2-1,TGCAGTGCTAGAGATCCGTCGGCTAGCGGGAGTGGCAATGAGCAGTTCTTC,CSARDPSASGSGNEQFF
many,-,TRBV28,TRBJ2-3,TGTGCCAGCAGTTTATCCCGAACGGGTATTCGGCAGTATTTT,CASSLSRTGIRQYF
many,-,TRBV5-5,TRBJ2-3,TGTGCCAGCAGCTTGGATCAAGGCGGTACAGATACGCAGTATTTT,CASSLDQGGTDTQYF
many,-,TRBV7-9,TRBJ1-3,TGTGCCAGCAGCTTAGCAGGGGCTGGAAACACCATATATTTT,CASSLAGAGNTIYF
few,TRBD2,TRBV5-1,TRBJ2-1,TGCGCCAGCAGCTTGGAGGGAGGGGCTGAGCAGTTCTTC,CASSLEGGAEQFF
many,TRBD1,TRBV19,TRBJ2-5,TGTGCCAGTAGTCCACGACAGGGCGAATTGTACCAAGAGACCCAGTACTTC,CASSPRQGELYQETQYF
many,-,TRBV14,TRBJ1-2,TGTGCCAGCAGCCCCCCGGGCTCCTATCGGGGCTACACCTTC,CASSPPGSYRGYTF
many,-,TRBV4-2,TRBJ1-1,TGTGCCAGCAGCCCGGTGGGCGGGATGGGGATGAACACTGAAGCTTTCTTT,CASSPVGGMGMNTEAFF
-,TRBD2,TRBV7-2,TRBJ2-1,TGTGCCAGCAGCGACAGCGGGAGGTTTGGGAATGAGCAGTTCTTC,CASSDSGRFGNEQFF
-,-,TRBV19,TRBJ1-3,TGTGCCAGTTTTAGGGCACCTGGAAACACCATATATTTT,CASFRAPGNTIYF
many,-,TRBV24-1,TRBJ2-3,TGTGCCACCAGTGATACGCGTGAAGGCAGTAGCACAGATACGCAGTATTTT,CATSDTREGSSTDTQYF
many,-,TRBV11-2,TRBJ2-3,TGTGCCAGCAGCCTAATACAAGATACGCAGTATTTT,CASSLIQDTQYF
many,TRBD1,TRBV6-1,TRBJ2-3,TGTGCCAGCGCGCAACCGGGACAGGGCTGGGATACGCAGTATTTT,CASAQPGQGWDTQYF
many,TRBD2,TRBV7-3,TRBJ2-1,TGTGCCAGCAGCCCCCCGGGAGGTACCTACAATGAGCAGTTCTTC,CASSPPGGTYNEQFF
many,TRBD2,TRBV6-1,TRBJ2-2,TGTGCCAGCAGCCCTCGACTAGCCGCCGGGGAGCTGTTTTTT,CASSPRLAAGELFF
many,-,TRBV12-3/TRBV12-4,TRBJ2-3,TGTGCCAGCAGGACAACAGGGGGAAGCGGGGCAGATACGCAGTATTTT,CASRTTGGSGADTQYF
many,-,TRBV20-1,TRBJ2-7,TGCAGTGCTAGAGATAGGGAAACACCCGCTGAGCAGTACTTC,CSARDRETPAEQYF
-,TRBD1,TRBV20-1,TRBJ2-7,TGCAGTGCTTCAGGACAGGGAGAGAGGAGCCTGCTTTCCTACGAGCAGTACTTC,CSASGQGERSLLSYEQYF
many,TRBD2,TRBV3-1,TRBJ2-3,TGTGCCAGCAGCCAAGAGCGGGGGCTAGCGGGAGTGGGCACAGATACGCAGTATTTT,CASSQERGLAGVGTDTQYF
many,TRBD1,TRBV11-2,TRBJ2-2,TGTGCCAGCAGCTCTCCTAGGACAGGTCCAAGATATACGTACACCGGGGAGCTGTTTTTT,CASSSPRTGPRYTYTGELFF
many,TRBD1,TRBV3-1,TRBJ2-1,TGTGTCAGCAGCCCGCAGGGGGCTCTGGACAATGAGCAGTTCTTC,CVSSPQGALDNEQFF
many,TRBD2,TRBV7-2,TRBJ2-7,TGTGCCAGCAGCTCACCTAGAGGGACGGGGGGAAAGCAGTACTTC,CASSSPRGTGGKQYF
many,TRBD2,TRBV30,TRBJ2-1,TGTGCCTCTAGACTAGCGGGAGGGGTAATTGGCGAGCAGTTCTTC,CASRLAGGVIGEQFF
-,-,TRBV28,TRBJ2-7,TGTGCCAGCAGTTTCGGGGGGCCGGGATACGAGCAGTACTTC,CASSFGGPGYEQYF
many,-,TRBV7-2,TRBJ1-1,TGTGCCAGCAGCGGGCGGGACATTCTTACCACTGAAGCTTTCTTT,CASSGRDILTTEAFF
-,-,TRBV28,TRBJ2-7,TGTGCCAGCAGTCCGATCCGCAGGTCCTACGAGCAGTACTTC,CASSPIRRSYEQYF
many,-,TRBV9,TRBJ1-2,TGTGCCAACAGCGTAGAAGATCGCTTTGGGGGCTACACCTTC,CANSVEDRFGGYTF
-,-,TRBV5-1,TRBJ1-3,TGTGCCAGCAGCTTGAGGTCCCAAAGACTCTCTGGAAACACCATATATTTT,CASSLRSQRLSGNTIYF
-,-,TRBV5-1,TRBJ2-3,TGCGCCAGCAGCTTGGTAAAGTGGGGAAACGCCGCAGATACGCAGTATTTT,CASSLVKWGNAADTQYF
few,-,TRBV12-3/TRBV12-4,TRBJ2-3,TGTGCCAGCACTTGGAGACGGGAGACAGATACGCAGTATTTT,CASTWRRETDTQYF
many,-,TRBV7-2,TRBJ2-7,TGTGCCAGCAGCTTAGATGCTTTCGGCTACGAGCAGTACTTC,CASSLDAFGYEQYF
many,TRBD1,TRBV7-9,TRBJ1-2,TGTGCCAGCAGCTGGAGACAGGGAGAGAATGGCTACACCTTC,CASSWRQGENGYTF
many,-,TRBV19,TRBJ1-3,TGTGCCAGTAGTATCACAGCCACTGGAAACACCATATATTTT,CASSITATGNTIYF
many,TRBD1,TRBV30,TRBJ1-2,TGTGCCTGGAGTGTACGCAGGGGGCAGGGCTACACCTTC,CAWSVRRGQGYTF
-,-,TRBV20-1,TRBJ1-6,TGCAGTGCTCGACGCACCGGGACGGAAAATTCACCCCTCCACTTT,CSARRTGTENSPLHF
-,TRBD1,TRBV5-8,TRBJ2-1,TGTGCCAGCAGCTGGGAGACAGGGCTGAGCTCCTACAATGAGCAGTTCTTC,CASSWETGLSSYNEQFF
-,-,TRBV19,TRBJ2-7,TGTGCCAGTAGTATATCGGGGCAGGAAGGGGTTACCTACGAGCAGTACTTC,CASSISGQEGVTYEQYF
many,-,TRBV9,TRBJ1-6,TGTGCCAGCAGCACTAACCTGCGGTGGGGAGGTAATTCACCCCTCCACTTT,CASSTNLRWGGNSPLHF
many,-,TRBV24-1,TRBJ2-1,TGTGCCACCACCTCCAACAGGGCCGGGGGAGATAGACCCTACAATGAGCAGTTCTTC,CATTSNRAGGDRPYNEQFF
many,TRBD2,TRBV11-3,TRBJ2-5,TGTGCCAGCAGCCCCTCGGGGAGTAGCGGGCTGGAGACCCAGTACTTC,CASSPSGSSGLETQYF
many,-,TRBV7-9,TRBJ2-7,TGTGCCAGCAGCTTAGAATGGGACAACTCCCACGAGCAGTACTTC,CASSLEWDNSHEQYF
many,-,TRBV7-8,TRBJ1-1,TGTGCCAGCAGCTTAAACAGTGGTGAAGCTTTCTTT,CASSLNSGEAFF
many,TRBD1,TRBV6-2/TRBV6-3,TRBJ2-1,TGTGCCAGCAGTTACGACTCCTCAGGGGGCTATGAGCAGTTCTTC,CASSYDSSGGYEQFF
many,-,TRBV20-1,TRBJ1-1,TGCAGTGCTAGAGTAGGGGAGCTCAGGGCTTTCTTT,CSARVGELRAFF
many,-,TRBV2,TRBJ2-2,TGTGCCATCCGCCCAGGGACGGGGACCGGGGAGCTGTTTTTT,CAIRPGTGTGELFF
many,-,TRBV10-3,TRBJ1-5,TGTGCCATCAGTGAGTCTGCAGGGACTCAGCCCCAGCATTTT,CAISESAGTQPQHF
many,-,TRBV7-3,TRBJ1-2,TGTGCCACCACACCTAACCTCTCCGGGGTAACCGACTATGGCTACACCTTC,CATTPNLSGVTDYGYTF
-,TRBD2,TRBV4-3,TRBJ2-2,TGCGCCAGCAGCCAAGGTCCGGGACTAGCGGCTAGGGGGGTTGCCGGGGAGCTGTTTTTT,CASSQGPGLAARGVAGELFF
few,-,TRBV15,TRBJ1-3,TGTGCCACCAGCAGAGGCTTCGGCTCTCCCTCTGGAAACACCATATATTTT,CATSRGFGSPSGNTIYF
many,-,TRBV28,TRBJ2-7,TGTGCCAGCAGTTTACAACCCTACGAGCAGTACTTC,CASSLQPYEQYF
many,TRBD2,TRBV5-1,TRBJ2-5,TGCGCCAGCAGCTCAGGGACTAGCGGAGAGACCCAGTACTTC,CASSSGTSGETQYF
few,TRBD2,TRBV6-1,TRBJ2-7,TGTGCCAGCAGTGAAGCCGGGACTAGCATTTTTGGGCAGTACTTC,CASSEAGTSIFGQYF
many,-,TRBV6-1,TRBJ2-6,TGTGCCAGCAGCCCCCTAAGCTCTGGGGCCAACGTCCTGACTTTC,CASSPLSSGANVLTF
many,TRBD1,TRBV24-1,TRBJ2-1,TGTGCCACCAGTAGCGACAGGGGGGAGGATGAGCAGTTCTTC,CATSSDRGEDEQFF
few,-,TRBV28,TRBJ2-2,TGTGCCAGCAGGGATTATCGGGGATCCGGGGAGCTGTTTTTT,CASRDYRGSGELFF